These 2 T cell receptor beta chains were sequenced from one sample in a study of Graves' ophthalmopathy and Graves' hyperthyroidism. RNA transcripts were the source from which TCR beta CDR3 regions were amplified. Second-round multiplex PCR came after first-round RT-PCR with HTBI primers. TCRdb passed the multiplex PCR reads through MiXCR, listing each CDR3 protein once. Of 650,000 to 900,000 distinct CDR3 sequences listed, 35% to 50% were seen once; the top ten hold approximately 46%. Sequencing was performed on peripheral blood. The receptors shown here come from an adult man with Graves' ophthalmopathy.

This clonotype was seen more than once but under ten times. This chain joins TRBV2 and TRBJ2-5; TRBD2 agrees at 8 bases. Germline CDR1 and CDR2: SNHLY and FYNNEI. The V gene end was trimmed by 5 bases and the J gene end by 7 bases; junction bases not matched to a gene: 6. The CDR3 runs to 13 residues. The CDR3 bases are TGTGCCAGCAGTCGCACGGGGGGGAGGACCCAGTACTTC. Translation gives CASSRTGGRTQYF.

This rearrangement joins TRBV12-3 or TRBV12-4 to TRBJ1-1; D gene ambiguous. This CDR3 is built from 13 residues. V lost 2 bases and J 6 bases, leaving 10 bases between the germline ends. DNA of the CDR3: TGTGCCAGCAGTTTAAGGCTCAACCCTGAAGCTTTCTTT. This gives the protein CASSLRLNPEAFF.